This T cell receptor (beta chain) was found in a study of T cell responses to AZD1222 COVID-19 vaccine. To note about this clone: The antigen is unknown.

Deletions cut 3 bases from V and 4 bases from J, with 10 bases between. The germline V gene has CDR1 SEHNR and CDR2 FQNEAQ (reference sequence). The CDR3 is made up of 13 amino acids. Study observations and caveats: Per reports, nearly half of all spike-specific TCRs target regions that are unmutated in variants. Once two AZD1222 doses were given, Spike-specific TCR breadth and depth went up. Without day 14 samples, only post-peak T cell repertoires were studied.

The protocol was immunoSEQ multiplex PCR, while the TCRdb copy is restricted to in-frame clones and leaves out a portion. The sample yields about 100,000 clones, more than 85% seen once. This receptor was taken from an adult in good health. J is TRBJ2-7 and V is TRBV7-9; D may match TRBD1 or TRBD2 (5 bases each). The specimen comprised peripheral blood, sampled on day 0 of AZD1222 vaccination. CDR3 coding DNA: TGTGCCAGCAGCTTTGACGGGACGTACGAGCAGTACTTC. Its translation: CASSFDGTYEQYF.